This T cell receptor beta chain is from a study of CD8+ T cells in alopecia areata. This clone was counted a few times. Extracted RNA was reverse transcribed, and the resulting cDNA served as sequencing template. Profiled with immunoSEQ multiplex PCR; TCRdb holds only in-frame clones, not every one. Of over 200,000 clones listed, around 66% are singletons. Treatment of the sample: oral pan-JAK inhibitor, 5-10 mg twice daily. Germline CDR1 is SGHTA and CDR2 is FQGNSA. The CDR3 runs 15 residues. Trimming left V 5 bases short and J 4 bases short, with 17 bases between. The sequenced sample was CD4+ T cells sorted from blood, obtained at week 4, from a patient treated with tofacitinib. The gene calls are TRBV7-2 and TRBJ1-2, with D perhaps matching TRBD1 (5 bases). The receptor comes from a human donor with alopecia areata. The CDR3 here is CASSPGRQLRYGYTF. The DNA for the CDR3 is TGTGCCAGCAGCCCGGGACGGCAACTACGCTATGGCTACACCTTC.